This T cell receptor beta chain originates from a study of molecular identifiers for immune sequencing clone quantification. Study findings and constraints: Under 1% of molecules in naive cells, but over 99% of effector molecules, belonged to clones above 20 RNA copies. A single cell's spiked Jurkat TCR RNA was reportedly detectable among 900,000 to 1,000,000 naive cells.

Using its own MiXCR run on the PCR reads, TCRdb lists one record per CDR3 protein. The sample contains around 480,000 distinct CDR3 sequences, 20% to 25% of which appear only once. This clonotype was recorded at least ten times. Its specificity is unknown. The CDR3 extends over 14 amino acids. Germline V gene sequence: CDR1 SQVTM, CDR2 ANQGSEA. The V end was cut by 4 bases, the J end by 6 bases, with 17 bases between. The CD8+CD4-CCR7+CD45RA+ phenotype defined the sorted naive CD8 T cells. The rearrangement uses TRBV29-1 and TRBJ2-3; D possibly matches TRBD1 or TRBD2 (6 bases each). Sequenced material: naive CD8+ T cells from blood, with Jurkat cell RNA spiked in. Regarding subset: FACS-sorted CD8+CD4-CCR7+CD45RA+ naive T cells. The sequence was obtained from a human donor in good health. Some libraries in this study had Jurkat cell RNA spiked in. CDR3 in amino acids: CSVVQVSGGDTQYF. The CDR3 DNA reads as TGCAGCGTTGTGCAGGTCTCCGGGGGCGATACGCAGTATTTT.